Included here is one T cell receptor beta chain sequence, with context. Its antigen is as yet unknown. The data stem from a study of blood T cells in healthy people across ages. A second PCR of roughly 7 to 11 cycles used a sample-barcoded 5' primer and a J-beta primer mix. TCRdb ran MiXCR on the 5' RACE reads and lists one entry per CDR3 protein. The table lists approximately 1,700,000 distinct CDR3 sequences, more than 35% of them singletons. Healthy Russian Caucasian donors spanned ages 6 to 90 years. The CDR3 consists of 13 residues. The germline gives CDR1 SEHNR, CDR2 FQNEAQ (reference sequence). Trimming stripped 10 bases from V and 4 bases from J, with 14 bases between. The study, taken as a whole, reports: PBMCs were not sorted, which prevented a conclusive comparison of naive versus antigen-experienced cells. Among long-lived donors, naive CD4+ cells were more numerous and diversity higher than in aged donors.

The specimen was blood. This rearrangement joins TRBV7-9 to TRBJ1-5; TRBD1 is a possible D gene (5 bases). This receptor was obtained from a human donor in good health. The DNA for the CDR3 is TGTGCCACTGGGGCAAATCCTAATCAGCCCCAGCATTTT. Translating gives CATGANPNQPQHF.